One sample yielded the 14 T cell receptor beta chains listed below, sequenced in a study of technical replicates of blood from a few donors. Profiling relied on immunoSEQ multiplex PCR, and the TCRdb table lists in-frame clones only, not all of them. The sample comprises about 79,000 clones, roughly 94% of which are singletons, and under 0.3% rests with the top ten. Input material: T cells isolated from PBMCs. The receptor source for this set is a human donor in good health.

The table lists this clone with a count of one. V usage is TRBV30 and J usage is TRBJ2-7; 8 bases match TRBD1. From germline, CDR1 is GTSNPN and CDR2 SVGIG (reference sequence). The junction had 14 bases not matched to a gene; V was cut back by 1 base and J by 6 bases. The length of the CDR3 is 16 residues. CDR3 in DNA: TGTGCCTGGAGTGGCCAACAGGGGGGAGAGATCGGCGAGCAGTACTTC. Translation: CAWSGQQGGEIGEQYF.

This chain connects TRBV2 to TRBJ1-1; weak D call: TRBD1 (5 bases). This CDR3 region has 16 residues. Trimming removed 0 bases at V and 3 bases at J, with 14 bases between. Germline-derived CDR1 and CDR2 are SNHLY and FYNNEI. The CDR3 protein is CASSEALRQGDTEAFF. The DNA for the CDR3 is TGTGCCAGCAGTGAAGCGCTTCGGCAGGGCGACACTGAAGCTTTCTTT.

The chain's CDR3 is CASGFSLYEQYF. DNA for the CDR3: TGTGCCAGTGGCTTTTCCCTCTACGAGCAGTACTTC. This chain joins TRBV19 and TRBJ2-7; no clear D gene. Germline CDR1 reads LNHDA; CDR2 reads SQIVND (reference sequence). The V and J ends lost 8 bases and 3 bases respectively, with 11 bases between them. The CDR3 contains 12 residues. Drawing the rest from reference TRBV19 and TRBJ2-7, the complete variable domain is DGGITQSPKYLFRKEGQNVTLSCEQNLNHDAMYWYRQDPGQGLRLIYYSQIVNDFQKGDIAEGYSVSREKKESFPLTVTSAQKNPTAFYLCASGFSLYEQYFGPGTRLTVT.

A single count supports this clone. The chain uses TRBV6-1 and TRBJ1-2; D not certain. Germline V gene lookup returns CDR1 MNHNS and CDR2 SASEGT. The CDR3 consists of 18 residues. V lost 0 bases and J lost 0, with 17 bases in between. The CDR3 DNA follows: TGTGCCAGCAGTGAAGCGCTTCTGAGGCTGAATTCTAACTATGGCTACACCTTC. Translated, it gives CASSEALLRLNSNYGYTF.

V gene TRBV6-5 combines with J gene TRBJ2-7; no definite D call. Trimming left V 5 bases short and J 3 bases short, with 14 bases between. Germline lookup yields CDR1 MNHEY and CDR2 SVGAGI. The CDR3 has 14 amino acids. CDR3 residues: CASSSTRRSYEQYF. DNA for the CDR3: TGTGCCAGCAGTAGTACTCGAAGGAGCTACGAGCAGTACTTC.

This clone was counted once. The chain has TRBV27 and TRBJ2-7; 13 nucleotides align to TRBD2. The germline V gene has CDR1 MNHEY and CDR2 SMNVEV (reference sequence). J lost 2 bases, V lost 6 bases, and 4 bases had no gene match. The CDR3 has 15 residues. The DNA of the CDR3 is TGTGCCAGCAGCCGAGGACTAGCGGGAGCCTACGAGCAGTACTTC. Its translation is CASSRGLAGAYEQYF.

CDR3 region: CASSPSGSIYEQYF. DNA for the CDR3: TGTGCCAGCAGCCCTAGCGGGAGTATTTACGAGCAGTACTTC. This chain joins TRBV5-4 and TRBJ2-7; 10 bases line up with TRBD2. V was clipped by 4 bases and J by 4 bases; unmatched bases: 5. This CDR3 is built from 14 residues. Germline CDR1 reads SGHNT; CDR2 reads YYREEE (reference sequence).

This chain joins TRBV6-6 and TRBJ2-1; weak D call: TRBD2 (6 bases). Germline V gene sequence: CDR1 MNHNY, CDR2 SVGAGI (reference sequence). The V end was cut by 6 bases, the J end by 7 bases, with 19 bases between. This CDR3 is built from 15 residues. The CDR3 loop is CASSYTGTSGNEQFF. The CDR3 nucleotides read TGTGCCAGCAGCTACACCGGGACTTCCGGGAATGAGCAGTTCTTC.

The count of this clone is one. This chain joins TRBV5-1 and TRBJ2-3, with TRBD1 matching 10 bases. Germline V gene data show CDR1 as SGHRS and CDR2 as YFSETQ. The CDR3 extends over 17 amino acids. V was pared by 0 bases and J by 5 bases, with 9 bases of the junction left unmatched. The CDR3 DNA reads as TGCGCCAGCAGCTTGGACCGGGACAGGGGTCTTGGAGATACGCAGTATTTT. Translation gives CASSLDRDRGLGDTQYF. The variable domain in full, completed from reference TRBV5-1 and TRBJ2-3, reads KAGVTQTPRYLIKTRGQQVTLSCSPISGHRSVSWYQQTPGQGLQFLFEYFSETQRNKGNFPGRFSGRQFSNSRSEMNVSTLELGDSALYLCASSLDRDRGLGDTQYFGPGTRLTVL.

V and J are TRBV2 and TRBJ1-2; D is possibly TRBD1 (6 bases). Germline V gives CDR1 SNHLY, CDR2 FYNNEI. Trimming cost V 4 bases and J 5 bases, with 17 bases left between them. The CDR3 sequence is 15 residues long. The CDR3 reads CASSGGQPGRYGYTF. DNA of the CDR3: TGTGCCAGCAGTGGAGGACAGCCAGGGCGGTATGGCTACACCTTC.

This rearrangement joins TRBV5-1 to TRBJ2-7, with 8 bases identical to TRBD2. The junction had 4 bases not matched to a gene; V was cut back by 0 bases and J by 2 bases. The germline V gene encodes CDR1 SGHRS and CDR2 YFSETQ. The CDR3 has 15 amino acids. The CDR3 sequence: CASSLAGGPTYEQYF. CDR3 nucleotides: TGCGCCAGCAGCTTGGCGGGAGGGCCCACCTACGAGCAGTACTTC.

The J gene is TRBJ2-1, the V gene TRBV7-9; tentative D call: TRBD2 (6 bases). V lost 5 bases and J lost 3, with 14 bases in between. Germline lookup yields CDR1 SEHNR and CDR2 FQNEAQ (reference sequence). CDR3 length: 15 residues. DNA for the CDR3: TGTGCCAGCAGCCAAGACTGGACTAACTACAATGAGCAGTTCTTC. Translation: CASSQDWTNYNEQFF.

The CDR3 region has the DNA TGTGCCATCAAGCAATTCGACAGTCTCACAGATACGCAGTATTTT. Translated: CAIKQFDSLTDTQYF. V is TRBV10-3 and J is TRBJ2-3; a possible D gene is TRBD1 (5 bases). Between the trimmed V and J ends, which lost 7 bases and 2 bases, there was a span of 16 bases. The CDR3 is made up of 15 amino acids. The germline CDR1 and CDR2 sequences are ENHRY and SYGVKD.

J is TRBJ2-5 and V is TRBV30; D gene unclear. The CDR3 sequence is 12 residues long. Trimming stripped 2 bases from V and 0 bases from J, with 4 bases between. The germline V gene has CDR1 GTSNPN and CDR2 SVGIG (reference sequence). This chain's CDR3 is CAWSLNQETQYF. The CDR3 coding sequence is TGTGCCTGGAGTTTAAACCAAGAGACCCAGTACTTC.